This passage covers 23 T cell receptor beta chains from one sample sequenced in a study of a mutant IDH1 vaccine in newly diagnosed glioma. Generated by immunoSEQ multiplex PCR, the TCRdb table keeps only in-frame clones and is missing some. The table records about 83,000 clones, 75% to 90% of them present only once. For these TCRs, the target antigens are not known. Time point of the sample: week 47, end of study. One vaccine dose held 300 ug of mutant IDH1 20-mer peptide and came with topical imiquimod. The sample in question was PBMCs, obtained from a glioma patient whose treatment included an IDH1 peptide vaccine. These TCRs come from a man aged 35 to 55 with glioma.

The rearrangement uses TRBV7-3 and TRBJ2-3, with D perhaps TRBD2 (6 bases). CDR1 SGHTA and CDR2 FQGTGA come from the germline V gene. The CDR3 runs to 15 residues. The V gene lost 5 bases and the J gene lost 4 bases, with 16 bases spanning the gap. The CDR3 DNA is TGTGCCAGCAGCCCAACGGGAGACCGGGCAGATACGCAGTATTTT. This encodes CASSPTGDRADTQYF.

This clone occurred a few times. The genes are TRBV2 and TRBJ2-7; D is uncertain. Trimming pared 10 bases from V and 0 bases from J, leaving 19 bases between. This CDR3 contains 15 residues. Germline assignment: CDR1 SNHLY and CDR2 FYNNEI. CDR3 region: CATNEVGALSYEQYF. CDR3 nucleotides: TGTGCCACCAATGAAGTGGGTGCCCTCTCCTACGAGCAGTACTTC. The full variable domain, completed using reference TRBV2 and TRBJ2-7, is EPEVTQTPSHQVTQMGQEVILRCVPISNHLYFYWYRQILGQKVEFLVSFYNNEISEKSEIFDDQFSVERPDGSNFTLKIRSTKLEDSAMYFCATNEVGALSYEQYFGPGTRLTVT.

This chain connects TRBV6-5 to TRBJ1-2; the D is unclear. V gave up 8 bases and J gave up 8 bases, with 24 bases separating them. Germline assignment: CDR1 MNHEY and CDR2 SVGAGI. The CDR3 runs to 15 residues. The CDR3 sequence: CASFPGPLLQGGYTF. CDR3 in DNA: TGTGCCAGCTTCCCCGGGCCCCTCCTACAAGGGGGCTACACCTTC.

This chain links TRBV19 with TRBJ1-1, with D possibly matching TRBD1 (6 bases). The CDR3 loop spans 12 amino acids. Trimming pared 9 bases from V and 8 bases from J, leaving 16 bases between. The germline CDR1 and CDR2 sequences are LNHDA and SQIVND (reference sequence). The CDR3 DNA reads TGTGCCAGCGGGGGGCCAGCAACCGAAGCTTTCTTT. This sequence encodes CASGGPATEAFF.

The rearrangement joins TRBV11-2 to TRBJ2-1, with D perhaps being TRBD1 or TRBD2 (6 bases each). The CDR3 totals 13 residues. With 2 bases removed from V and 7 bases from J, the gap between germline ends came to 9 bases. CDR1 is SGHAT, CDR2 FQNNGV, per germline. CDR3 bases: TGTGCCAGCAGCTTAACGGGGGCGAATGAGCAGTTCTTC. This encodes CASSLTGANEQFF.

This clone was seen more than once but under ten times. This chain links TRBV5-1 with TRBJ2-4; no definite D call. The V gene's germline CDR1 is SGHRS and CDR2 YFSETQ. V lost 4 bases to trimming and J lost 0 bases, with 23 bases between them. The CDR3 contains 19 residues. The CDR3 reads CASSANPLRSPLAKNIQYF. Here the CDR3 DNA reads TGCGCCAGCAGCGCGAACCCGCTCCGTTCTCCTCTAGCCAAAAACATTCAGTACTTC. The whole variable domain, filled in from reference TRBV5-1 and TRBJ2-4, reads KAGVTQTPRYLIKTRGQQVTLSCSPISGHRSVSWYQQTPGQGLQFLFEYFSETQRNKGNFPGRFSGRQFSNSRSEMNVSTLELGDSALYLCASSANPLRSPLAKNIQYFGAGTRLSVL.

The count of this clone is one. The chain links TRBV5-3 to TRBJ2-1, with a weak D call TRBD2 (5 bases). TRBV5-3 is marked as an open reading frame, function uncertain. The CDR3 contains 15 residues. The V end lost 3 bases, the J end lost 0 bases, and 10 bases lay between the germline ends. The CDR3 region is CARSYSDYSYNEQFF. For the CDR3, the DNA is TGTGCCAGAAGCTATAGCGACTACTCCTACAATGAGCAGTTCTTC.

V gene TRBV7-9 combines with J gene TRBJ1-3; D gene ambiguous. V was cut by 8 bases and J by 0 bases, with 8 bases left in between. Germline CDR1 SEHNR, CDR2 FQNEAQ (reference sequence). The length of the CDR3 is 13 residues. CDR3 sequence reads: CASRGFSGNTIYF. CDR3 nucleotides: TGTGCCAGCCGCGGGTTCTCTGGAAACACCATATATTTT.

The chain combines TRBV9 with TRBJ1-2; 8 bases are shared with TRBD1. CDR1 and CDR2 from the germline V gene are SGDLS and YYNGEE. V shed 3 bases and J 3 bases; nucleotides not matched to a gene: 7. The CDR3 has 15 residues. CDR3 bases: TGTGCCAGCAGCGCCAATGAGACAGGGGACTATGGCTACACCTTC. It translates to CASSANETGDYGYTF.

The CDR3 loop reads CASSLEGRSQETQYF. The CDR3 region has the DNA TGTGCCAGCAGCTTAGAGGGCCGAAGCCAAGAGACCCAGTACTTC. J is TRBJ2-5 and V is TRBV7-9; D uncertain. Trimming removed 1 base at V and 1 base at J, with 10 bases between. Looked up from germline, CDR1 is SEHNR and CDR2 is FQNEAQ (reference sequence). The CDR3 length is 15 residues.

This clone occurred once. V is TRBV7-9 and J is TRBJ2-1; D not resolved. From germline, CDR1 is SEHNR and CDR2 FQNEAQ (reference sequence). With 4 bases removed from V and 8 bases from J, the gap between germline ends came to 9 bases. The CDR3 is 12 amino acids. This chain's CDR3 is CASSYQTYEQFF. In DNA, the CDR3 is TGTGCCAGCAGCTATCAGACTTATGAGCAGTTCTTC.

The chain uses TRBV5-4 and TRBJ1-2, with D perhaps TRBD1 (6 bases). The V and J ends lost 6 bases and 2 bases respectively, with 23 bases between them. Germline V gene lookup returns CDR1 SGHNT and CDR2 YYREEE (reference sequence). There are 17 residues in the CDR3. The CDR3 here is CASTPGGALSLNYGYTF. The CDR3 nucleotides read TGTGCCAGCACCCCGGGGGGGGCGTTATCACTAAACTATGGCTACACCTTC.

The CDR3 DNA reads as TGTGCCAGCAGTTACACGACTAGCGGGAGCACGCAGTATTTT. Amino acid sequence: CASSYTTSGSTQYF. The chain links TRBV6-5 to TRBJ2-3; 12 bases fit TRBD2. CDR3 length: 14 residues. Germline trimming cut 2 bases from V and 9 bases from J; bases unmatched to any gene: 3. Germline lookup yields CDR1 MNHEY and CDR2 SVGAGI.

CDR3 sequence: CASSRQGDTQYF. CDR3 coding DNA: TGTGCCAGCAGCCGGCAGGGAGATACGCAGTATTTT. This chain uses TRBV7-3 with TRBJ2-3; perhaps TRBD1 as D (5 bases). Germline CDR1 reads SGHTA; CDR2 reads FQGTGA. This CDR3 has 12 residues. Trimming removed 5 bases from V and 5 bases from J, with 8 bases in between.

The chain has TRBV11-2 and TRBJ2-1; the match to TRBD1 covers 8 bases. The V gene's germline CDR1 is SGHAT and CDR2 FQNNGV. The length of the CDR3 is 15 residues. J lost 7 bases, V lost 0 bases, and 5 bases had no gene match. The CDR3 nucleotides read TGTGCCAGCAGCTTAGATGCTCACAGGGGGAATGAGCAGTTCTTC. It yields the protein CASSLDAHRGNEQFF.

This clone was picked up a small number of times. The chain uses TRBV13 and TRBJ2-3, with 9 bases that match TRBD2. V lost 2 bases, J lost 4 bases, and 13 bases stayed unmatched. This CDR3 is built from 18 residues. Germline V CDR1 and CDR2: PRHDT, FYEKMQ (reference sequence). CDR3 region: CASSLPAGGRIFADTQYF. The CDR3 coding sequence is TGTGCCAGCAGCTTACCAGCGGGGGGTCGTATCTTCGCAGATACGCAGTATTTT.

The chain employs TRBV5-6 and TRBJ2-1; D unclear. Between the trimmed V and J ends, which lost 0 bases and 4 bases, there was a span of 20 bases. Germline CDR1 and CDR2: SGHDT and YYEEEE. The CDR3 is 18 residues long. The CDR3 loop reads CASSLAGLVDRRYNEQFF. The CDR3 nucleotides are TGTGCCAGCAGCTTGGCGGGTCTGGTAGATCGACGGTACAATGAGCAGTTCTTC.

J is TRBJ2-5 and V is TRBV7-6; a weak D match, TRBD1 (5 bases). Trimming removed 2 bases from V and 5 bases from J, with 12 bases in between. The germline gives CDR1 SGHVS, CDR2 FNYEAQ. The CDR3 extends over 14 amino acids. DNA of the CDR3: TGTGCCAGCAGCTTACCAGGGATCTGGGAGACCCAGTACTTC. Its translation is CASSLPGIWETQYF. The full variable domain, with the rest looked up from reference TRBV7-6 and TRBJ2-5, is GAGVSQSPRYKVTKRGQDVALRCDPISGHVSLYWYRQALGQGPEFLTYFNYEAQQDKSGLPNDRFSAERPEGSISTLTIQRTEQRDSAMYRCASSLPGIWETQYFGPGTRLLVL.

This clone was recorded once. The chain recombines TRBV5-4 with TRBJ2-4, with 7 nucleotides matching TRBD2. The germline V gene encodes CDR1 SGHNT and CDR2 YYREEE (reference sequence). CDR3 length equals 15 residues. V was clipped by 0 bases and J by 1 base; unmatched bases: 1. CDR3 bases: TGTGCCAGCAGCTTGGACGGGGGGGCCAAAAACATTCAGTACTTC. Protein: CASSLDGGAKNIQYF.

The V call is TRBV27, the J call TRBJ1-3; D not certain. The CDR3 sequence is 16 residues long. Germline CDR1 MNHEY, CDR2 SMNVEV (reference sequence). V lost 3 bases and J lost 4, with 16 bases in between. The CDR3 DNA follows: TGTGCCAGCAGTTTTAACCCGCCCCCGTCCGGAAACACCATATATTTT. It yields the protein CASSFNPPPSGNTIYF.

The chain combines TRBV27 with TRBJ2-6; D might be TRBD2 (6 bases). The germline V gene encodes CDR1 MNHEY and CDR2 SMNVEV (reference sequence). V lost 1 base and J 0 bases, leaving 10 bases between the germline ends. This CDR3 is 17 amino acids long. CDR3 in amino acids: CASSLWGVSSGANVLTF. For the CDR3, the DNA is TGTGCCAGCAGTTTATGGGGGGTTTCCTCTGGGGCCAACGTCCTGACTTTC. Full variable domain (remainder filled in from reference TRBV27 and TRBJ2-6): EAQVTQNPRYLITVTGKKLTVTCSQNMNHEYMSWYRQDPGLGLRQIYYSMNVEVTDKGDVPEGYKVSRKEKRNFPLILESPSPNQTSLYFCASSLWGVSSGANVLTFGAGSRLTVL.

The chain is built from TRBV7-3 and TRBJ1-2; D perhaps matches TRBD1 (6 bases). CDR3 size: 15 residues. Germline V gene data show CDR1 as SGHTA and CDR2 as FQGTGA. The V gene lost 5 bases and the J gene lost 8 bases, with 21 bases spanning the gap. This chain's CDR3 is CASSPFTGSRSGYTF. The DNA for the CDR3 is TGTGCCAGCAGCCCATTTACAGGGAGTCGGTCCGGCTACACCTTC.

This clone was seen a single time. The rearrangement joins TRBV7-2 to TRBJ2-3, with 12 nucleotides matching TRBD2. V was clipped by 2 bases and J by 0 bases; unmatched bases: 6. Looked up from germline, CDR1 is SGHTA and CDR2 is FQGNSA. This CDR3 comprises 18 residues. The CDR3, as DNA: TGTGCCAGCAGCTTACCTAGCGGGGGGGAAACTAGCACAGATACGCAGTATTTT. It specifies CASSLPSGGETSTDTQYF.